This T cell receptor beta chain was observed in a study of monozygotic twins with cystic fibrosis. Generated by immunoSEQ multiplex PCR, the TCRdb table keeps only in-frame clones and is missing some. The table includes approximately 34,000 clones, approximately 80% detected once. The specimen was blood. The clonotype comes from a girl aged 2 to 10 with cystic fibrosis.

CDR3 in DNA: TGTGCCAGCAGCTTACGAGGGACTAGCGGGGAAGGCACCTACAATGAGCAGTTCTTC. Translation: CASSLRGTSGEGTYNEQFF. V usage is TRBV7-2 and J usage is TRBJ2-1, with 13 bases aligning to TRBD2. Unmatched junction bases numbered 9, after V lost 2 bases and J lost 2 bases. Germline CDR1 and CDR2: SGHTA and FQGNSA. The CDR3 sequence is 19 residues long.